This TCR beta chain derives from a study of cytomegalovirus exposure and HLA in healthy donors. Study-level points and caveats: Several top significant clusters appeared, in a later analysis, to be linked to common viral pathogens. Apparent HLA restriction characterized most CMV-associated TCR beta chains in a later analysis. HLA allele associations emerged for some 16,000 TCR beta sequences in a later analysis, at 0.05 false discovery rate.

This PCR relied on a set of 60 Vbeta primers and 13 Jbeta primers. Method: immunoSEQ multiplex PCR; TCRdb's copy keeps in-frame clones and lacks some. The table includes around 130,000 clones, less than 85% detected once. V was shortened by 5 bases and J by 0 bases, with 13 bases between the two germline ends. This CDR3 region has 15 residues. CDR1 is SGHVS, CDR2 FQNEAQ, per germline. In the case of this clone: Its target is not known.

The TCR originated in a man aged 25 to 40 in good health and CMV-seronegative. The sequencing sample was made of PBMCs. The rearrangement links TRBV7-8 to TRBJ1-1, with D uncertain. Here the CDR3 reads CASSPPQLLNTEAFF. CDR3 bases: TGTGCCAGCAGCCCGCCCCAACTCCTGAACACTGAAGCTTTCTTT.